The T cell receptor (beta chain) described here comes from a study of blood T cells in healthy people across ages. PCR was performed a second time for about 7 to 11 cycles using a sample-barcoded 5' primer and a J-beta primer mix. TCRdb independently ran MiXCR on the 5' RACE reads; one entry per CDR3 protein. Here the sample spans hundreds of thousands of distinct CDR3 sequences, over 45% being singletons. Staff drew roughly 10 milliliters of peripheral blood from each donor. The CDR3 is 14 amino acids. This TCR derives from a woman in her sixties or seventies in good health. The chain couples TRBV12-3 or TRBV12-4 to TRBJ2-1, with 10 bases matching TRBD1. The end of the DNA is better explained by TRBJ2-7, so the J call may be wrong. Sequencing input: blood. The CDR3 sequence is CASSFRDRGSEQYF. In DNA form, the CDR3 reads TGTGCCAGCAGTTTCCGGGACAGGGGATCCGAGCAGTACTTC.